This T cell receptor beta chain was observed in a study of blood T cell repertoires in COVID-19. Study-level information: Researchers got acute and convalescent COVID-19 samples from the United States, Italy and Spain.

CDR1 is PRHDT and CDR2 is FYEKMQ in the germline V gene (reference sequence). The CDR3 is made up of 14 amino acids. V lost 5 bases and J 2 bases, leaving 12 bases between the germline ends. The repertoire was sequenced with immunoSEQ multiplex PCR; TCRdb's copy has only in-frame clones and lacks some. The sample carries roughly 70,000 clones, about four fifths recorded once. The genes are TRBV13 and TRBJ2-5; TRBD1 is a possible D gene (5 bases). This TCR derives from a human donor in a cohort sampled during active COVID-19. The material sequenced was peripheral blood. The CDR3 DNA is TGTGCCAGCAGCCGGTCAGGGTCGCAAGAGACCCAGTACTTC. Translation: CASSRSGSQETQYF.